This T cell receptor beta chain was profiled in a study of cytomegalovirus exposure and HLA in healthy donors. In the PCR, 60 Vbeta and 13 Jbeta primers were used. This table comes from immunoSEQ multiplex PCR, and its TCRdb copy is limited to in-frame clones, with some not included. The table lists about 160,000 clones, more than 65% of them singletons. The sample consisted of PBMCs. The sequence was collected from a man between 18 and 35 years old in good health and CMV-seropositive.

CDR3 in DNA: TGTGCCAGCACCCTAGGGGGCAGCTCATACGAGCAGTACTTC. The encoded protein is CASTLGGSSYEQYF. The chain links TRBV11-2 to TRBJ2-7; 7 nucleotides align to TRBD1. V shed 7 bases and J 4 bases; nucleotides not matched to a gene: 10. This CDR3 contains 14 residues. In germline, CDR1 is SGHAT, CDR2 FQNNGV.